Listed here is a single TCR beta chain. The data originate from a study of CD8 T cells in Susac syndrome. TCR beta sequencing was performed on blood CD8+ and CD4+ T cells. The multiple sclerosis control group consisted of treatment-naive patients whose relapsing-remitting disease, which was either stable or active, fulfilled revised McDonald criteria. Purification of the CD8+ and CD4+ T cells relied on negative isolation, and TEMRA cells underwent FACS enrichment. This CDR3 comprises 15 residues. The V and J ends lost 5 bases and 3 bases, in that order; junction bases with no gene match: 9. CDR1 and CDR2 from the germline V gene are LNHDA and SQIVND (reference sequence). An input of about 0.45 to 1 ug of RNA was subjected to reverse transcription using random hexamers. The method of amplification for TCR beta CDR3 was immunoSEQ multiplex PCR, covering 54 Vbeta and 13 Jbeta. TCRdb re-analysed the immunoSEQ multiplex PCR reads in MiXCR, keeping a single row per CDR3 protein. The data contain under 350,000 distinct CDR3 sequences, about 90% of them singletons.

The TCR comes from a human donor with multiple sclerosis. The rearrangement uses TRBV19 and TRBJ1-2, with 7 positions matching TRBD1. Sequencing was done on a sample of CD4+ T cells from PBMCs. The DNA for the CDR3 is TGTGCCAGTAGTCCGCCGACAGGGTGGGACTATGGCTACACCTTC. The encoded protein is CASSPPTGWDYGYTF.